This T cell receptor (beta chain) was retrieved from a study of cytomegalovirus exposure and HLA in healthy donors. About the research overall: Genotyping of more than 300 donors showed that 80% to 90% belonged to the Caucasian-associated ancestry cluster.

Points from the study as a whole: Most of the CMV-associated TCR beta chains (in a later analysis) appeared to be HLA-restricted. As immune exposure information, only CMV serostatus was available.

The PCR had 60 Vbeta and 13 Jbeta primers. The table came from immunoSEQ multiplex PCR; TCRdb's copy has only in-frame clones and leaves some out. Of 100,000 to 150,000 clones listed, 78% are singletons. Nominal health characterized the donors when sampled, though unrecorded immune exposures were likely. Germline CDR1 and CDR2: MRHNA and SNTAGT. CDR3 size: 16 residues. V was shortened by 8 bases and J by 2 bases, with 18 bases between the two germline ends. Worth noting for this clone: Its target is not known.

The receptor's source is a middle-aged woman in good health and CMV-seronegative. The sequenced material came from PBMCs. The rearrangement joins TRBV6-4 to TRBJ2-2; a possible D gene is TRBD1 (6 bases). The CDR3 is CASSFQGSGNTGELFF. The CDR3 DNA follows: TGTGCCAGCTCTTTCCAGGGGTCGGGCAACACCGGGGAGCTGTTTTTT.